The 21 T cell receptor beta chains reported below all come from one sample, sequenced in a study of cytomegalovirus exposure and HLA in healthy donors. PCR involved 60 Vbeta and 13 Jbeta primers. Profiling relied on immunoSEQ multiplex PCR, and the TCRdb table lists in-frame clones only, not all of them. The sample lists approximately 120,000 clones, approximately 87% occurring once. Sequenced material: PBMCs. These receptors were taken from a man between 18 and 29 years old in good health and CMV-seropositive.

CDR3 coding DNA: TGTGCCAGCAGTTACAGGGGAAATGAGCAGTTCTTC. Translation: CASSYRGNEQFF. V is TRBV2 and J is TRBJ2-1; 7 bases are shared with TRBD1. The CDR3 extends over 12 amino acids. Losses at the gene ends were 5 bases for V and 7 bases for J; bases not matched to a gene: 2. From germline, CDR1 is SNHLY and CDR2 FYNNEI.

The gene calls are TRBV7-9 and TRBJ1-3, with D maybe TRBD1 (6 bases). The germline V and J ends were trimmed by 8 bases and 4 bases, with 18 bases remaining between them. The CDR3 sequence is 15 residues long. The germline gives CDR1 SEHNR, CDR2 FQNEAQ (reference sequence). This CDR3 reads CASDPVGARGNTIYF. The CDR3 coding sequence is TGTGCCAGCGACCCGGTGGGGGCGAGGGGAAACACCATATATTTT.

The chain combines TRBV6-6 with TRBJ2-7; TRBD1 agrees at 8 bases. This CDR3 is 16 amino acids long. Germline CDR1 MNHNY, CDR2 SVGAGI (reference sequence). The J segment lost 12 bases and the V segment lost 2 bases, leaving 18 bases of the junction unmatched. CDR3 loop: CASSYTGQVGVWGTYF. The CDR3 region has the DNA TGTGCCAGCAGTTACACGGGACAGGTCGGAGTTTGGGGAACGTACTTC.

The sample holds a few counts of this clone. The gene calls are TRBV18 and TRBJ2-5, with D perhaps matching TRBD2 (5 bases). This CDR3 has 13 residues. From germline, CDR1 is KGHSH and CDR2 LQKENI. The germline V and J ends were trimmed by 4 bases and 1 base, with 7 bases remaining between them. The CDR3 DNA reads as TGTGCCAGCTCACGGGAGTTCCAAGAGACCCAGTACTTC. Translation: CASSREFQETQYF.

The V gene is TRBV19, the J gene TRBJ1-2, with D possibly TRBD1 on 6 matching bases. There are 13 residues in the CDR3. V was pared by 6 bases and J by 5 bases, with 13 bases between. Looked up from germline, CDR1 is LNHDA and CDR2 is SQIVND (reference sequence). CDR3 nucleotide sequence: TGTGCCAGTAGAAAGGGGGTGGGATATGGCTACACCTTC. Translating it yields CASRKGVGYGYTF. The full variable domain, its missing parts supplied by reference TRBV19 and TRBJ1-2, is DGGITQSPKYLFRKEGQNVTLSCEQNLNHDAMYWYRQDPGQGLRLIYYSQIVNDFQKGDIAEGYSVSREKKESFPLTVTSAQKNPTAFYLCASRKGVGYGYTFGSGTRLTVV.

V is TRBV11-2 and J is TRBJ1-1, with 8 bases lining up with TRBD1. The V gene end was trimmed by 5 bases and the J gene end by 3 bases; junction bases not matched to a gene: 14. Germline loops: CDR1 SGHAT, CDR2 FQNNGV. The CDR3 runs 17 residues. The CDR3 bases are TGTGCCAGCAGCACTCGGACAGGGTTTTTGGTTGACACTGAAGCTTTCTTT. Translated, it gives CASSTRTGFLVDTEAFF.

The J gene is TRBJ1-3, the V gene TRBV6-6; D uncertain. Trimming removed 10 bases from V and 2 bases from J, with 12 bases in between. CDR3 length: 13 amino acids. Germline CDR1 reads MNHNY; CDR2 reads SVGAGI (reference sequence). The CDR3 DNA reads TGTGCCACCAGCCCCGGGACTGGAAACACCATATATTTT. It specifies CATSPGTGNTIYF.

V and J are TRBV5-4 and TRBJ1-2; D call uncertain. V was trimmed by 4 bases and J by 5 bases, leaving 12 bases between them. In germline, CDR1 is SGHNT, CDR2 YYREEE (reference sequence). The CDR3 is 13 residues long. The DNA for the CDR3 is TGTGCCAGCAGCGCCGGACTGATTTATGGCTACACCTTC. This sequence encodes CASSAGLIYGYTF. The full variable domain, its missing parts supplied by reference TRBV5-4 and TRBJ1-2, is ETGVTQSPTHLIKTRGQQVTLRCSSQSGHNTVSWYQQALGQGPQFIFQYYREEENGRGNFPPRFSGLQFPNYSSELNVNALELDDSALYLCASSAGLIYGYTFGSGTRLTVV.

This clone came up once. The genes are TRBV30 and TRBJ1-4; TRBD1 matches 7 bases. In germline, CDR1 is GTSNPN, CDR2 SVGIG (reference sequence). V gave up 3 bases and J gave up 7 bases; unmatched junction bases: 11. This CDR3 has 15 residues. DNA of the CDR3: TGTGCCTGGAGGCTTACAGGGGCGTCGAGTGAAAAACTGTTTTTT. It specifies CAWRLTGASSEKLFF.

This clone was seen just once. The genes are TRBV15 and TRBJ2-7; perhaps TRBD2 as D (5 bases). The CDR3 runs to 15 residues. From germline, CDR1 is LNHNV and CDR2 YYDKDF (reference sequence). V gave up 2 bases and J gave up 5 bases, with 16 bases separating them. The CDR3 bases are TGTGCCACCAGCAGACCGAGGGTGAAGTCCAACGAGCAGTACTTC. Translation: CATSRPRVKSNEQYF.

The V and J genes are TRBV5-1 and TRBJ1-2; 8 bases agree with TRBD1. The CDR3 has 17 residues. The V and J ends lost 0 bases and 0 bases, in that order; junction bases with no gene match: 7. In germline, CDR1 is SGHRS, CDR2 YFSETQ. CDR3 loop: CASSLGTGKTPNYGYTF. In nucleotides, the CDR3 is TGCGCCAGCAGCTTGGGGACAGGGAAGACACCTAACTATGGCTACACCTTC.

J is TRBJ1-4 and V is TRBV10-3, with 8 positions matching TRBD1. Unmatched junction bases numbered 12, after V lost 4 bases and J lost 8 bases. CDR1 ENHRY and CDR2 SYGVKD come from the germline V gene. The length of the CDR3 is 16 residues. CDR3 residues: CAISAAGQGGGEKLFF. The CDR3 DNA follows: TGTGCCATCAGTGCGGCCGGACAGGGCGGAGGGGAAAAACTGTTTTTT.

This clone has more than one count but fewer than ten. V gene TRBV4-1 combines with J gene TRBJ1-2; a weak D match, TRBD1 (6 bases). Germline assignment: CDR1 MGHRA and CDR2 YSYEKL. The length of the CDR3 is 13 residues. The germline V and J ends were trimmed by 2 bases and 7 bases, with 11 bases remaining between them. The CDR3 coding sequence is TGCGCCAGCAGCCAACTACAGGGTATTGGCTACACCTTC. Amino acid sequence: CASSQLQGIGYTF.

This chain uses TRBV13 with TRBJ1-3, with a weak D call TRBD1 (5 bases). The CDR3 spans 13 residues. Trimming pared 2 bases from V and 5 bases from J, leaving 7 bases between. CDR1 is PRHDT, CDR2 FYEKMQ, per germline (reference sequence). The CDR3 bases are TGTGCCAGCAGCTTACTGGACAGAAACACCATATATTTT. It yields the protein CASSLLDRNTIYF.

V and J are TRBV4-1 and TRBJ2-7, with TRBD1 matching over 7 bases. This CDR3 is 13 amino acids long. Germline values: CDR1 MGHRA, CDR2 YSYEKL. J gave up 2 bases and V 4 bases, and 2 bases lay outside the gene matches. The CDR3 DNA is TGCGCCAGCAGCCGGGACAGCACCTACGAGCAGTACTTC. As protein: CASSRDSTYEQYF.

In the case of this clone: Other DNA sequences in the sample encode the same CDR3. This chain joins TRBV27 and TRBJ2-1; a possible D gene is TRBD2 (5 bases). CDR1 is MNHEY and CDR2 is SMNVEV in the germline V gene (reference sequence). The CDR3 runs to 14 residues. The ends were cut back, 5 bases at V and 0 bases at J, with 8 bases in the middle. CDR3 amino acids: CASSLTSSYNEQFF. In DNA form, the CDR3 reads TGTGCCAGCAGTCTAACTAGCTCCTACAATGAGCAGTTCTTC.

V gene TRBV25-1 combines with J gene TRBJ1-2; the match to TRBD1 covers 7 bases. The germline V gene encodes CDR1 MGHDK and CDR2 SYGVNS. Trimming took 1 base from V and 4 from J; bases not matched to a gene: 9. The CDR3 covers 16 residues. The CDR3 region is CASSESVQGLGYGYTF. CDR3 sequence (DNA): TGTGCCAGCAGTGAATCGGTACAGGGGCTAGGCTATGGCTACACCTTC.

This clone was seen more than once but under ten times. This sequence joins TRBV29-1 and TRBJ1-1; a possible D gene is TRBD1 (6 bases). The germline gives CDR1 SQVTM, CDR2 ANQGSEA. This CDR3 contains 15 residues. Trimming removed 4 bases from V and 1 base from J, with 16 bases in between. CDR3 nucleotides: TGCAGCGTTGGGGGGCCCCAGGGGTGGAACACTGAAGCTTTCTTT. This gives the protein CSVGGPQGWNTEAFF.

This clone was counted between two and nine times. This chain links TRBV7-8 with TRBJ1-5, with D possibly matching TRBD1 (5 bases). Trimming pared 6 bases from V and 6 bases from J, leaving 15 bases between. CDR1 and CDR2 (germline): SGHVS, FQNEAQ. The CDR3 loop spans 14 amino acids. CDR3 sequence: CASSSGMAVQPQHF. The CDR3 DNA reads TGTGCCAGCAGTTCAGGGATGGCGGTTCAGCCCCAGCATTTT.

The chain combines TRBV30 with TRBJ2-1; 11 bases map to TRBD2. Germline loops: CDR1 GTSNPN, CDR2 SVGIG (reference sequence). The CDR3 totals 13 residues. The ends lost 7 bases at V and 7 bases at J; junction bases unmatched: 6. The CDR3 here is CASYSGGENEQFF. The CDR3 nucleotides read TGTGCCTCATATAGCGGGGGGGAGAATGAGCAGTTCTTC.

The chain combines TRBV28 with TRBJ1-4; a weak D match, TRBD1 (6 bases). V dropped 1 base and J dropped 6 bases, with 12 bases sitting between them. In germline, CDR1 is MDHEN, CDR2 SYDVKM. CDR3 length equals 15 residues. The CDR3 nucleotides are TGTGCCAGCAGTTTATTCCCGGGGGGCGATGAAAAACTGTTTTTT. Translation gives CASSLFPGGDEKLFF.